Following are 16 T cell receptor beta chains from one sample sequenced in a study of blood T cell repertoires in COVID-19. Method: immunoSEQ multiplex PCR; TCRdb's copy keeps in-frame clones and lacks some. This sample has 50,000 to 70,000 clones, with roughly 84% found just once. Sequenced input: peripheral blood. The origin of the receptors is a woman aged 60-75 years with acute or convalescent COVID-19.

The rearrangement links TRBV6-5 to TRBJ1-4; perhaps TRBD1 as D (5 bases). Germline CDR1 MNHEY, CDR2 SVGAGI. V was cut by 2 bases and J by 4 bases, with 11 bases left in between. The CDR3 contains 15 residues. In DNA form, the CDR3 reads TGTGCCAGCAGTTACAGGGGTCTTGGTAATGAAAAACTGTTTTTT. Its translation: CASSYRGLGNEKLFF.

This chain links TRBV10-3 with TRBJ2-5; TRBD2 matches at 8 bases. J lost 4 bases, V lost 6 bases, and 4 bases had no gene match. In germline, CDR1 is ENHRY, CDR2 SYGVKD. The CDR3 length is 13 residues. CDR3: CAISGGAGETQYF. CDR3 coding DNA: TGTGCCATCAGCGGGGGGGCCGGAGAGACCCAGTACTTC.

The genes are TRBV11-1 and TRBJ1-5; no clear D gene. The CDR3 spans 14 residues. V lost 1 base and J 4 bases, leaving 8 bases between the germline ends. Germline CDR1 and CDR2: SGHAT and FQDESV (reference sequence). CDR3 bases: TGTGCCAGCAGCTTAGGGCCCGATAATCAGCCCCAGCATTTT. The encoded protein is CASSLGPDNQPQHF. The variable domain in full, completed from reference TRBV11-1 and TRBJ1-5, reads EAEVAQSPRYKITEKSQAVAFWCDPISGHATLYWYRQILGQGPELLVQFQDESVVDDSQLPKDRFSAERLKGVDSTLKIQPAELGDSAMYLCASSLGPDNQPQHFGDGTRLSIL.

The chain couples TRBV19 to TRBJ1-5; 7 bases are a match to TRBD1. After removal of 8 bases from V and 3 bases from J, the junction contained 4 bases not matched to a gene. Germline lookup yields CDR1 LNHDA and CDR2 SQIVND (reference sequence). This CDR3 has 13 amino acids. The CDR3 DNA is TGTGCCAGTGCGGACAGGCTCAATCAGCCCCAGCATTTT. Encoded protein: CASADRLNQPQHF.

This chain joins TRBV10-3 and TRBJ2-7, with D perhaps matching TRBD1 (6 bases). The CDR3 has 13 residues. CDR1 and CDR2 (germline): ENHRY, SYGVKD. Trimming cost V 1 base and J 9 bases, with 13 bases left between them. CDR3 in DNA: TGTGCCATCAGTGAGTACAGGGATGAGGCGCAGTACTTC. Protein sequence: CAISEYRDEAQYF.

This chain connects TRBV27 to TRBJ1-2; weak D call: TRBD1 (5 bases). Germline V gene data show CDR1 as MNHEY and CDR2 as SMNVEV (reference sequence). The CDR3 covers 16 residues. Deletions cut 11 bases from V and 4 bases from J, with 26 bases between. CDR3 residues: CAGLRDGDSGGYGYTF. In DNA, the CDR3 is TGTGCCGGACTTCGCGACGGGGATTCCGGGGGCTATGGCTACACCTTC.

V and J are TRBV7-3 and TRBJ2-4; maybe TRBD2 (9 bases). Germline V gives CDR1 SGHTA, CDR2 FQGTGA. V lost 5 bases to trimming and J lost 2 bases, with 16 bases between them. The CDR3 is 16 residues long. CDR3 nucleotides: TGTGCCAGCAGCCAGGGGGCTAGCGGGACCAAAAACATTCAGTACTTC. Translated, it gives CASSQGASGTKNIQYF.

V is TRBV7-3 and J is TRBJ1-2; possible D gene TRBD1, 6 bases. V was trimmed by 5 bases and J by 6 bases, leaving 16 bases between them. Germline CDR1 reads SGHTA; CDR2 reads FQGTGA. The CDR3 runs to 14 residues. In nucleotides, the CDR3 is TGTGCCAGCAGCCCGGGGGGCGGGGGGCATGGCTACACCTTC. Amino acid sequence: CASSPGGGGHGYTF.

V is TRBV14 and J is TRBJ1-2; D is undetermined. This CDR3 has 13 amino acids. The germline V gene has CDR1 SGHDN and CDR2 FVKESK. V was pared by 2 bases and J by 3 bases, with 7 bases between. The DNA of the CDR3 is TGTGCCAGCAGCCAACTACAGTACTATGGCTACACCTTC. Protein sequence: CASSQLQYYGYTF. Based on the CDR3 plus reference TRBV14 and TRBJ1-2, the full variable domain is EAGVTQFPSHSVIEKGQTVTLRCDPISGHDNLYWYRRVMGKEIKFLLHFVKESKQDESGMPNNRFLAERTGGTYSTLKVQPAELEDSGVYFCASSQLQYYGYTFGSGTRLTVV.

Only a few counts were recorded for this clone. This rearrangement joins TRBV6-6 to TRBJ2-1; maybe TRBD2 (5 bases). V lost 8 bases and J 5 bases, leaving 16 bases between the germline ends. There are 14 residues in the CDR3. CDR1 and CDR2 from the germline V gene are MNHNY and SVGAGI (reference sequence). CDR3 residues: CASRQDGVNNEQFF. Here the CDR3 DNA reads TGTGCCAGCCGACAAGACGGGGTGAACAATGAGCAGTTCTTC.

V and J are TRBV5-8 and TRBJ2-5; the D gene is possibly TRBD2 (5 bases). There are 12 residues in the CDR3. V was cut by 2 bases and J by 6 bases, with 8 bases left in between. Looked up from germline, CDR1 is SGHTS and CDR2 is YDEGEE. The CDR3 sequence is CASSFGEQTQYF. The CDR3, as DNA: TGTGCCAGCAGCTTTGGGGAGCAGACCCAGTACTTC.

The gene calls are TRBV7-8 and TRBJ2-7; D is perhaps TRBD2 (6 bases). Trimming took 10 bases from V and 6 from J, leaving 19 bases between them. Germline assignment: CDR1 SGHVS and CDR2 FQNEAQ. This CDR3 region has 13 residues. CDR3 residues: CATSGLGGSEQYF. The CDR3 DNA follows: TGTGCCACCTCGGGACTTGGGGGATCCGAGCAGTACTTC.

The genes are TRBV29-1 and TRBJ1-1, with D unresolved. Germline CDR1 is SQVTM and CDR2 is ANQGSEA. The CDR3 is made up of 12 amino acids. The V end lost 7 bases, the J end lost 6 bases, and 15 bases lay between the germline ends. The CDR3 region has the DNA TGCAGCGGGGCAGAGGGAGCAGCTGAAGCTTTCTTT. Protein product: CSGAEGAAEAFF.

The CDR3 loop reads CASSQSTRGVHGYTF. CDR3 bases: TGCGCCAGCAGTCAATCGACCAGGGGGGTGCACGGCTACACCTTC. The rearrangement links TRBV23-1 to TRBJ1-2; 7 bases line up with TRBD1. TRBV23-1 is an ORF, with its function uncertain. This CDR3 spans 15 amino acids. Trimming cost V 0 bases and J 8 bases; bases outside gene matches: 9.

This clone was counted once. The chain joins TRBV9 to TRBJ2-7; D remains unclear. This CDR3 has 15 residues. Trimming cost V 0 bases and J 5 bases, with 15 bases left between them. Germline CDR1 and CDR2: SGDLS and YYNGEE. The DNA for the CDR3 is TGTGCCAGCAGCGTAGCTGCGCAGGCCAACCACGAGCAGTACTTC. It specifies CASSVAAQANHEQYF.

This rearrangement joins TRBV7-2 to TRBJ2-3, with 8 bases lining up with TRBD2. The CDR3 extends over 13 amino acids. V was clipped by 5 bases and J by 13 bases; unmatched bases: 11. Germline V gene sequence: CDR1 SGHTA, CDR2 FQGNSA. The CDR3: CASSQPAGGPEYF. CDR3 coding DNA: TGTGCCAGCAGCCAACCCGCGGGGGGCCCCGAGTATTTT.